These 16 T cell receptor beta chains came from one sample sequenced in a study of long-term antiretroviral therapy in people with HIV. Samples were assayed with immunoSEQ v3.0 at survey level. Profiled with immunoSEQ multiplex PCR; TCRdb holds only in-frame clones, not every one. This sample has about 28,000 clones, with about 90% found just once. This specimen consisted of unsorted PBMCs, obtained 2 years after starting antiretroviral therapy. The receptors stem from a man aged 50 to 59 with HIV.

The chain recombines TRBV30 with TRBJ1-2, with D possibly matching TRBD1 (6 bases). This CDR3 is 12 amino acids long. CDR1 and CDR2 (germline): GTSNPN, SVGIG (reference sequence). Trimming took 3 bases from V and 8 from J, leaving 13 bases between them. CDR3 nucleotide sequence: TGTGCCTGGAGCGGACAGTTTGGCGGCTACACCTTC. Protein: CAWSGQFGGYTF. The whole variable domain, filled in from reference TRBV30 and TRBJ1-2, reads SQTIHQWPATLVQPVGSPLSLECTVEGTSNPNLYWYRQAAGRGLQLLFYSVGIGQISSEVPQNLSASRPQDRQFILSSKKLLLSDSGFYLCAWSGQFGGYTFGSGTRLTVV.

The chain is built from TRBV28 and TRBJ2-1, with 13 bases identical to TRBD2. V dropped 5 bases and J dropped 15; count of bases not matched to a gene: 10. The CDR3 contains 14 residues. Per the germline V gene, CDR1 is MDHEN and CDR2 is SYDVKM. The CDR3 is CASSRGLAGVARFF. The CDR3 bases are TGTGCCAGCAGTCGTGGACTAGCGGGAGTTGCTCGGTTCTTC.

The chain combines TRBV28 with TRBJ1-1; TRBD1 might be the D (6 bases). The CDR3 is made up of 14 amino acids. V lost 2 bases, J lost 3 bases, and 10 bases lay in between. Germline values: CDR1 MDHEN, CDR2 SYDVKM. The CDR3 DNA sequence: TGTGCCAGCAGTTTAGAGGGGGAGTACACTGAAGCTTTCTTT. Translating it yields CASSLEGEYTEAFF.

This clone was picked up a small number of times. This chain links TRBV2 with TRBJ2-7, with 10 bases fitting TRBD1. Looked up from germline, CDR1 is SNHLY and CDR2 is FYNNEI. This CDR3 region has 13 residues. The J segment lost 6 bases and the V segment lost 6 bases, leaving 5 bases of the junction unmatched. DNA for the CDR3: TGTGCCAGCAGGGACAGGGGGAACGGCGAGCAGTACTTC. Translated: CASRDRGNGEQYF. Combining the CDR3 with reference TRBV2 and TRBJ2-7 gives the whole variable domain EPEVTQTPSHQVTQMGQEVILRCVPISNHLYFYWYRQILGQKVEFLVSFYNNEISEKSEIFDDQFSVERPDGSNFTLKIRSTKLEDSAMYFCASRDRGNGEQYFGPGTRLTVT.

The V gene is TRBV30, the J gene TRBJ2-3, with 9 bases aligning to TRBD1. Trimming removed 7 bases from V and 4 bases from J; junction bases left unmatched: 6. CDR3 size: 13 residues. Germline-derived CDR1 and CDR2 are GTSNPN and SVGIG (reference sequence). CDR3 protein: CASSQGAPDTQYF. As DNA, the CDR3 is TGTGCCTCATCACAGGGGGCTCCAGATACGCAGTATTTT.

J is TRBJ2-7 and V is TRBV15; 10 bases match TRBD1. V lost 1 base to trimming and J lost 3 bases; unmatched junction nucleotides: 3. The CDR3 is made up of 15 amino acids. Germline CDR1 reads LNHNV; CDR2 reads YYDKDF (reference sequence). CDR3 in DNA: TGTGCCACCAGCAGAGCCGGGACAGGGGACTACGAGCAGTACTTC. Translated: CATSRAGTGDYEQYF.

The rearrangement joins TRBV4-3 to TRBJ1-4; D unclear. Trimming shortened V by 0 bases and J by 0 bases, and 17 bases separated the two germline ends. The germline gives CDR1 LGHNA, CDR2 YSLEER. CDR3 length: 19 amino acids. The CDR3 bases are TGCGCCAGCAGCCAAGATCGGGTGGGTCCCGGGGCAACTAATGAAAAACTGTTTTTT. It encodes CASSQDRVGPGATNEKLFF.

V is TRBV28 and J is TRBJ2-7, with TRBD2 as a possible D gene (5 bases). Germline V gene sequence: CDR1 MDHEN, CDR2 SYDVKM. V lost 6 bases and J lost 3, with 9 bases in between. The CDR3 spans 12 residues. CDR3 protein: CASSREVYEQYF. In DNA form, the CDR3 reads TGTGCCAGCAGCCGGGAAGTCTACGAGCAGTACTTC.

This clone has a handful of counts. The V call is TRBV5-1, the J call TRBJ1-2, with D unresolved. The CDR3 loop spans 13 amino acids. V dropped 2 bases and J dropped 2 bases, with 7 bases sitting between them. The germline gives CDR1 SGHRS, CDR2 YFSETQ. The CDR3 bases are TGCGCCAGCAGCTTAGCAGTGAACTATGGCTACACCTTC. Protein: CASSLAVNYGYTF.

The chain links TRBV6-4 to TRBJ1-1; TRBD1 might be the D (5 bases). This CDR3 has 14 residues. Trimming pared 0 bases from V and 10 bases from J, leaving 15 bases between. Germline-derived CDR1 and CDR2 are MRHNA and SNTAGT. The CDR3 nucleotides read TGTGCCAGCAGTGACTCGAGTAGGGGAGTGGGAGCTTTCTTT. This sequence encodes CASSDSSRGVGAFF.

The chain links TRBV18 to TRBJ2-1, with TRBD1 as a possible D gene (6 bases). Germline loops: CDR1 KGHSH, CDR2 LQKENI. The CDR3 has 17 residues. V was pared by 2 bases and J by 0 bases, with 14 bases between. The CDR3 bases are TGTGCCAGCTCACCAAAAGTGAAAGGGGGCTCCTACAATGAGCAGTTCTTC. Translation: CASSPKVKGGSYNEQFF.

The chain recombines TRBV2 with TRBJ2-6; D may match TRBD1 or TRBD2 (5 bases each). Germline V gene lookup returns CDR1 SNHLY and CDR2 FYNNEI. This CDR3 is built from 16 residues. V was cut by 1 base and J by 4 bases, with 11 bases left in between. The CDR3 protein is CASSEVWGSGANVLTF. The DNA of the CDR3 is TGTGCCAGCAGTGAAGTATGGGGGTCAGGGGCCAACGTCCTGACTTTC.

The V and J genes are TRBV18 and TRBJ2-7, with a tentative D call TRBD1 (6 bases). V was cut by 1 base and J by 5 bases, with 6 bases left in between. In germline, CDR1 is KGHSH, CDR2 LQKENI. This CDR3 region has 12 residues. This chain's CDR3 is CASSPRGHEQYF. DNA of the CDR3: TGTGCCAGCTCACCACGGGGGCACGAGCAGTACTTC.

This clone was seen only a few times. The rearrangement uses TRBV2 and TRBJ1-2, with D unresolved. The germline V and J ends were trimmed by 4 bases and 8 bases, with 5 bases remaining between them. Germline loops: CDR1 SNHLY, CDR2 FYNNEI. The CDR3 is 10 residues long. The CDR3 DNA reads TGTGCCAGCAGTGGACGAGGCTACACCTTC. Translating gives CASSGRGYTF. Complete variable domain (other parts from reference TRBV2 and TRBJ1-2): EPEVTQTPSHQVTQMGQEVILRCVPISNHLYFYWYRQILGQKVEFLVSFYNNEISEKSEIFDDQFSVERPDGSNFTLKIRSTKLEDSAMYFCASSGRGYTFGSGTRLTVV.

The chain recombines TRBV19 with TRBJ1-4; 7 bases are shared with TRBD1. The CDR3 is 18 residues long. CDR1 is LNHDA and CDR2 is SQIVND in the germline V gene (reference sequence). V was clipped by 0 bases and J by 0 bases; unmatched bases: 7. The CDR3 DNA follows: TGTGCCAGTAGTATAGATCTATTTGGGACAGCAACTAATGAAAAACTGTTTTTT. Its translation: CASSIDLFGTATNEKLFF.

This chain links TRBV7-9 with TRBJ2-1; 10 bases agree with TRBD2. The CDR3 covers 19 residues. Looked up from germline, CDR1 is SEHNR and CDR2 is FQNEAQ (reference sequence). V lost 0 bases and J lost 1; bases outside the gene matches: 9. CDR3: CASSLAYASGSRSYNEQFF. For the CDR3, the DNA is TGTGCCAGCAGCTTAGCGTATGCTAGCGGGAGTAGGTCCTACAATGAGCAGTTCTTC. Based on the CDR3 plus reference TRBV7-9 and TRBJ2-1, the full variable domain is DTGVSQNPRHKITKRGQNVTFRCDPISEHNRLYWYRQTLGQGPEFLTYFQNEAQLEKSRLLSDRFSAERPKGSFSTLEIQRTEQGDSAMYLCASSLAYASGSRSYNEQFFGPGTRLTVL.